These 4 T cell receptor beta chains originate from one sample sequenced in a study of cytomegalovirus exposure and HLA in healthy donors listed by TCRdb under 2017. Receptor amplification or capture employed the immunoSEQ multiplex PCR assay. For the multiplex PCR, a mixture combining 60 forward primers for TCR Vbeta segments and 13 reverse primers for TCR Jbeta segments was used. Here the immuneACCESS table is served through TCRdb, limited to in-frame sequences with V and J called. Missing clones are a known gap in these copies; in checked studies unresolved V genes cover under half, and the rest lacks a known reason. Recorded for this sample are 95,000 to 150,000 clones; approximately 69% of them occurred a single time. The ten most abundant clones make up 4% of the sample. The sequencing input was PBMCs. Source of these receptors: a man in his forties or fifties in good health and CMV-seropositive.

V usage is TRBV6-6 and J usage is TRBJ2-1; no firm D call. Trimming left V 5 bases short and J 15 bases short, with 14 bases between. The CDR3 runs to 11 residues. Germline V gene lookup returns CDR1 MNHNY and CDR2 SVGAGI (reference sequence). This chain's CDR3 is CASSHQIVRFF. The CDR3 nucleotides read TGTGCCAGCAGTCACCAAATAGTACGGTTCTTC.

The chain has TRBV12-5 and TRBJ1-4; D not resolved. The CDR3 has 15 amino acids. Germline V gene lookup returns CDR1 LGHNT and CDR2 FRNRAP. V shed 7 bases and J shed 0 bases, with 12 bases lying between them. In DNA, the CDR3 is TGTGCTAGTGCCCGATACAGTGCAACTAATGAAAAACTGTTTTTT. Encoded protein: CASARYSATNEKLFF.

This clone occurred once. The chain employs TRBV9 and TRBJ2-5, with D possibly being TRBD1 (6 bases). The V gene's germline CDR1 is SGDLS and CDR2 YYNGEE. Trimming removed 0 bases from V and 3 bases from J, with 9 bases in between. CDR3 length equals 14 residues. CDR3 sequence reads: CASSVATGKETQYF. The CDR3 DNA follows: TGTGCCAGCAGCGTAGCTACAGGGAAAGAGACCCAGTACTTC. Full variable domain (outside the CDR3, taken from reference TRBV9 and TRBJ2-5): DSGVTQTPKHLITATGQRVTLRCSPRSGDLSVYWYQQSLDQGLQFLIQYYNGEERAKGNILERFSAQQFPDLHSELNLSSLELGDSALYFCASSVATGKETQYFGPGTRLLVL.

Here the CDR3 reads CASSQNRGENTEAFF. CDR3 in DNA: TGTGCCAGCAGCCAAAACAGGGGAGAAAACACTGAAGCTTTCTTT. The V and J genes are TRBV11-2 and TRBJ1-1; 7 nucleotides line up with TRBD1. This CDR3 is 15 amino acids long. Germline CDR1 is SGHAT and CDR2 is FQNNGV. V was pared by 5 bases and J by 2 bases, with 8 bases of the junction left unmatched.